Below are 14 T cell receptor beta chains sequenced from a single sample in a study of early T cells in non-severe SARS-CoV-2 infection. TCRdb reprocessed the 5' RACE reads with MiXCR, giving one entry per CDR3 protein. This sample has about 64,000 distinct CDR3 sequences, with around 13% found just once. The sequenced sample was whole blood. The receptors were sampled from an adult who was a healthcare worker with PCR-confirmed SARS-CoV-2 infection or an uninfected control (not recorded which).

The chain carries TRBV2 and TRBJ1-3, with D unresolved. The CDR3 sequence is 14 residues long. Germline CDR1 reads SNHLY; CDR2 reads FYNNEI. V shed 8 bases and J shed 0 bases, with 11 bases lying between them. The CDR3 loop reads CASLNGNSGNTIYF. The CDR3 DNA sequence: TGTGCCAGCTTAAATGGGAACTCTGGAAACACCATATATTTT. Full variable domain (rest looked up from reference TRBV2 and TRBJ1-3): EPEVTQTPSHQVTQMGQEVILRCVPISNHLYFYWYRQILGQKVEFLVSFYNNEISEKSEIFDDQFSVERPDGSNFTLKIRSTKLEDSAMYFCASLNGNSGNTIYFGEGSWLTVV.

This clonotype was seen repeatedly, ten times or more. The rearrangement links TRBV18 to TRBJ1-4; D not certain. From germline, CDR1 is KGHSH and CDR2 LQKENI. The CDR3 loop spans 12 amino acids. The V and J ends lost 1 base and 12 bases respectively, with 9 bases between them. This chain's CDR3 is CASSPLGGELFF. CDR3 DNA sequence: TGTGCCAGCTCACCACTTGGTGGGGAACTGTTTTTT.

This clonotype was counted a few times. V is TRBV7-9 and J is TRBJ1-1, with D unclear. In germline, CDR1 is SEHNR, CDR2 FQNEAQ (reference sequence). This CDR3 has 14 amino acids. Trimming shortened V by 5 bases and J by 0 bases, and 10 bases separated the two germline ends. The CDR3 nucleotides are TGTGCCAGCAGCCCAAGAAGCGTGAACACTGAAGCTTTCTTT. Translation: CASSPRSVNTEAFF.

A few counts support this clonotype. This chain links TRBV18 with TRBJ2-7; the D is unclear. Germline lookup yields CDR1 KGHSH and CDR2 LQKENI. The germline V and J ends were trimmed by 0 bases and 2 bases, with 8 bases remaining between them. CDR3 length equals 14 residues. The CDR3 loop is CASSPPSGPYEQYF. DNA for the CDR3: TGTGCCAGCTCACCACCGTCAGGCCCCTACGAGCAGTACTTC.

V gene TRBV5-1 combines with J gene TRBJ2-5; TRBD1 matches 10 bases. The germline V gene encodes CDR1 SGHRS and CDR2 YFSETQ. The CDR3 length is 15 residues. Germline trimming cut 3 bases from V and 5 bases from J; bases unmatched to any gene: 7. The CDR3 nucleotides read TGCGCCAGCAGCTCGACCGGGACAGGGGATGAGACCCAGTACTTC. Amino acids: CASSSTGTGDETQYF. The whole variable domain, filled in from reference TRBV5-1 and TRBJ2-5, reads KAGVTQTPRYLIKTRGQQVTLSCSPISGHRSVSWYQQTPGQGLQFLFEYFSETQRNKGNFPGRFSGRQFSNSRSEMNVSTLELGDSALYLCASSSTGTGDETQYFGPGTRLLVL.

This clonotype was seen more than once but under ten times. The chain carries TRBV9 and TRBJ2-5; D is unclear. This CDR3 spans 14 amino acids. V was pared by 4 bases and J by 0 bases, with 10 bases between. Germline V gene sequence: CDR1 SGDLS, CDR2 YYNGEE. The CDR3 nucleotides are TGTGCCAGCAGCCCAGACTTGTACCAAGAGACCCAGTACTTC. Amino acids: CASSPDLYQETQYF.

This clonotype was observed a few times. The CDR3 DNA reads as TGTGCCAGCAGCCCCGATGCTTTTTACGAGCAGTACTTC. Translated: CASSPDAFYEQYF. V and J are TRBV2 and TRBJ2-7; D ambiguous. The CDR3 extends over 13 amino acids. V lost 6 bases and J lost 4, with 13 bases in between. Germline V gene data show CDR1 as SNHLY and CDR2 as FYNNEI.

Only a few counts were recorded for this clonotype. The chain is built from TRBV29-1 and TRBJ1-2; D call uncertain. V was cut by 1 base and J by 5 bases, with 14 bases left in between. The CDR3 runs 14 residues. The V gene's germline CDR1 is SQVTM and CDR2 ANQGSEA. The CDR3 nucleotides read TGCAGCGTTGAAGGGTGGAAGGGATGGTATGGCTACACCTTC. Its translation is CSVEGWKGWYGYTF.

With respect to this clonotype: A read error may explain this, as a much larger clone is one base away. The V and J genes are TRBV14 and TRBJ1-3; D is unresolved. The length of the CDR3 is 15 residues. CDR1 and CDR2 from the germline V gene are SGHDN and FVKESK. CDR3 sequence reads: CASSQEISSGNAIYF. The CDR3 nucleotides read TGTGCCAGCAGCCAAGAGATCAGCTCTGGAAACGCCATATATTTT.

This clonotype was detected only a few times. The CDR3 protein is CASSMTEETQYF. The DNA of the CDR3 is TGTGCCAGTAGTATGACAGAAGAGACCCAGTACTTC. The chain uses TRBV19 and TRBJ2-5, with D perhaps TRBD1 (5 bases). The CDR3 contains 12 residues. Trimming removed 3 bases at V and 3 bases at J, with 5 bases between. Looked up from germline, CDR1 is LNHDA and CDR2 is SQIVND (reference sequence). Combining the CDR3 with reference TRBV19 and TRBJ2-5 gives the whole variable domain DGGITQSPKYLFRKEGQNVTLSCEQNLNHDAMYWYRQDPGQGLRLIYYSQIVNDFQKGDIAEGYSVSREKKESFPLTVTSAQKNPTAFYLCASSMTEETQYFGPGTRLLVL.

This clonotype was picked up many times. The V call is TRBV7-2, the J call TRBJ1-2; D unclear. The ends were cut back, 3 bases at V and 0 bases at J, with 11 bases in the middle. From germline, CDR1 is SGHTA and CDR2 FQGNSA. CDR3 length equals 15 residues. CDR3 in amino acids: CASSFLEGANYGYTF. The CDR3, as DNA: TGTGCCAGCAGCTTCTTAGAAGGCGCTAACTATGGCTACACCTTC.

This clonotype came up many times. The V call is TRBV5-1, the J call TRBJ2-7, with a tentative D call TRBD2 (6 bases). Germline V lookup: CDR1 SGHRS, CDR2 YFSETQ. Trimming removed 6 bases from V and 0 bases from J, with 16 bases in between. The CDR3 has 15 residues. DNA of the CDR3: TGCGCCAGCAAGGGGCGCGGGGACGTCTCCTACGAGCAGTACTTC. Its protein is CASKGRGDVSYEQYF.

This clonotype was detected only a few times. The chain carries TRBV4-2 and TRBJ2-1; 9 bases match TRBD2. The CDR3 totals 17 residues. The junction had 15 bases not matched to a gene; V was cut back by 4 bases and J by 8 bases. In germline, CDR1 is LGHNA, CDR2 YNFKEQ. The CDR3 bases are TGTGCCAGCAGCCCCAGGAGTAGCGGGGGCACTTTCGATGAGCAGTTCTTC. Translated: CASSPRSSGGTFDEQFF.

Notes on this clonotype: A read error may account for a junction end that differs from germline. The chain links TRBV11-2 to TRBJ2-5, with D unresolved. CDR1 and CDR2 (germline): SGHAT, FQNNGV. The CDR3 is 12 amino acids. CDR3 protein: CTSSFNTETQYF. In nucleotides, the CDR3 is TGTACCAGCAGCTTCAACACAGAGACCCAGTACTTC.